Shown below are 32 T cell receptor beta chains from a single sample sequenced in a study of T cell repertoires in ileal Crohn's disease. Profiled with immunoSEQ multiplex PCR; TCRdb holds only in-frame clones, not every one. This repertoire shows several thousand clones, 79% found once; its top ten account for roughly 3%. Sequenced input: ileal tissue. The receptors were gathered from an adult with Crohn's disease.

The chain is built from TRBV4-3 and TRBJ2-7; TRBD2 is a possible D gene (7 bases). In germline, CDR1 is LGHNA, CDR2 YSLEER. CDR3 length: 17 amino acids. The V and J ends lost 1 base and 4 bases respectively, with 20 bases between them. The CDR3 nucleotides are TGCGCCAGCAGCCAAGGGGGGCGGGCGGGAGAGAAGTACGAGCAGTACTTC. Protein sequence: CASSQGGRAGEKYEQYF.

The chain combines TRBV2 with TRBJ1-6; 10 nucleotides agree with TRBD1. From germline, CDR1 is SNHLY and CDR2 FYNNEI. J gave up 10 bases and V 7 bases, and 7 bases lay outside the gene matches. The CDR3 sequence is 14 residues long. CDR3 nucleotide sequence: TGTGCCAGCACCCGGGACAGGGGTGGATCACCCCTCCACTTT. It translates to CASTRDRGGSPLHF. Drawing the rest from reference TRBV2 and TRBJ1-6, the complete variable domain is EPEVTQTPSHQVTQMGQEVILRCVPISNHLYFYWYRQILGQKVEFLVSFYNNEISEKSEIFDDQFSVERPDGSNFTLKIRSTKLEDSAMYFCASTRDRGGSPLHFGNGTRLTVT.

The gene calls are TRBV2 and TRBJ1-2; 11 bases match TRBD1. The J segment lost 8 bases and the V segment lost 4 bases, leaving 6 bases of the junction unmatched. The CDR3 consists of 14 residues. Germline V gene data show CDR1 as SNHLY and CDR2 as FYNNEI. Here the CDR3 reads CASSGDRGTEGYTF. The CDR3 region has the DNA TGTGCCAGCAGTGGGGACAGGGGGACGGAAGGCTACACCTTC.

J is TRBJ2-2 and V is TRBV5-6; weak D call: TRBD1 (5 bases). The germline gives CDR1 SGHDT, CDR2 YYEEEE. The CDR3 is 13 amino acids. With 1 base removed from V and 6 bases from J, the gap between germline ends came to 7 bases. CDR3 sequence (DNA): TGTGCCAGCAGCTTGACAGGTCCCGGGGAGCTGTTTTTT. It yields the protein CASSLTGPGELFF.

This clone was counted a single time. CDR3 loop: CASSSGGLMAFF. The DNA for the CDR3 is TGTGCCAGCAGTTCCGGGGGATTGATGGCTTTCTTT. The chain carries TRBV27 and TRBJ1-1; D may be TRBD1 (5 bases). In germline, CDR1 is MNHEY, CDR2 SMNVEV (reference sequence). The CDR3 is made up of 12 amino acids. V gave up 4 bases and J gave up 11 bases, with 14 bases separating them.

This clone was seen a handful of times. In DNA form, the CDR3 reads TGTGCCAGCAGTTTATCAGGGTTTGAAGCTTTCTTT. It yields the protein CASSLSGFEAFF. The chain couples TRBV28 to TRBJ1-1; D is possibly TRBD1 (5 bases). The germline CDR1 and CDR2 sequences are MDHEN and SYDVKM. Trimming removed 1 base at V and 7 bases at J, with 7 bases between. This CDR3 has 12 residues. The entire variable domain, with the rest obtained from reference TRBV28 and TRBJ1-1, is as follows: DVKVTQSSRYLVKRTGEKVFLECVQDMDHENMFWYRQDPGLGLRLIYFSYDVKMKEKGDIPEGYSVSREKKERFSLILESASTNQTSMYLCASSLSGFEAFFGQGTRLTVV.

This chain joins TRBV6-5 and TRBJ2-5, with 11 positions matching TRBD2. The V and J ends lost 5 bases and 11 bases, in that order; junction bases with no gene match: 10. This CDR3 has 14 residues. CDR1 and CDR2 (germline): MNHEY, SVGAGI. CDR3 amino acids: CASSPSGGKGKQYF. DNA of the CDR3: TGTGCCAGCAGTCCTAGCGGGGGGAAGGGGAAGCAGTACTTC.

There are a few counts of this clone. This chain uses TRBV19 with TRBJ2-3; D remains ambiguous. Per the germline V gene, CDR1 is LNHDA and CDR2 is SQIVND (reference sequence). There are 13 residues in the CDR3. The germline V and J ends were trimmed by 5 bases and 4 bases, with 10 bases remaining between them. The CDR3 nucleotides read TGTGCCAGTAGTCTCGCCCTATCAGATACGCAGTATTTT. It translates to CASSLALSDTQYF.

The CDR3 spells CASSPPETSGSGGELFF. The DNA for the CDR3 is TGTGCCAGCTCACCACCGGAGACTAGCGGGTCTGGCGGGGAGCTGTTTTTT. This chain joins TRBV18 and TRBJ2-2, with 10 nucleotides matching TRBD2. V was pared by 0 bases and J by 7 bases, with 8 bases of the junction left unmatched. The germline V gene has CDR1 KGHSH and CDR2 LQKENI. The CDR3 has 17 amino acids.

The CDR3 loop is CASSQVAGGSYEQYF. The CDR3 bases are TGCGCCAGCAGCCAAGTGGCAGGGGGCTCCTACGAGCAGTACTTC. The V call is TRBV4-1, the J call TRBJ2-7, with 7 bases that match TRBD1. The CDR3 runs to 15 residues. Germline CDR1 is MGHRA and CDR2 is YSYEKL. The V and J ends lost 1 base and 0 bases, in that order; junction bases with no gene match: 3.

The V and J genes are TRBV7-3 and TRBJ2-2, with a tentative D call TRBD1 (6 bases). Trimming removed 6 bases at V and 0 bases at J, with 17 bases between. The germline V gene has CDR1 SGHTA and CDR2 FQGTGA. The CDR3 contains 17 residues. The CDR3 DNA reads as TGTGCCAGCAGTCTCAGGGGCGGCGCAACGAACACCGGGGAGCTGTTTTTT. This sequence encodes CASSLRGGATNTGELFF.

J is TRBJ2-5 and V is TRBV5-4; 9 bases align to TRBD1. V gave up 4 bases and J gave up 6 bases; unmatched junction bases: 10. CDR1 and CDR2 from the germline V gene are SGHNT and YYREEE (reference sequence). CDR3 length: 15 amino acids. CDR3 nucleotides: TGTGCCAGCAGCAGAAACACAGGGGGCGCACAGACCCAGTACTTC. It specifies CASSRNTGGAQTQYF.

The rearrangement links TRBV2 to TRBJ2-5, with 8 positions matching TRBD2. Germline V gene sequence: CDR1 SNHLY, CDR2 FYNNEI. The V and J ends lost 6 bases and 5 bases, in that order; junction bases with no gene match: 5. This CDR3 comprises 13 residues. As DNA, the CDR3 is TGTGCCAGCAGGGGAGCGGGAGAGGAGACCCAGTACTTC. Protein product: CASRGAGEETQYF. Full variable domain (remainder filled in from reference TRBV2 and TRBJ2-5): EPEVTQTPSHQVTQMGQEVILRCVPISNHLYFYWYRQILGQKVEFLVSFYNNEISEKSEIFDDQFSVERPDGSNFTLKIRSTKLEDSAMYFCASRGAGEETQYFGPGTRLLVL.

The chain combines TRBV10-1 with TRBJ2-1, with 9 bases fitting TRBD2. CDR3 length equals 19 residues. The germline gives CDR1 WNHNN, CDR2 SYGVQD (reference sequence). The ends lost 2 bases at V and 0 bases at J; junction bases unmatched: 11. Here the CDR3 reads CASSERVAGAGSSYNEQFF. In DNA form, the CDR3 reads TGCGCCAGCAGTGAGAGGGTAGCGGGGGCGGGAAGCTCCTACAATGAGCAGTTCTTC.

J is TRBJ2-7 and V is TRBV6-5, with 9 bases that match TRBD2. The V gene end was trimmed by 0 bases and the J gene end by 2 bases; junction bases not matched to a gene: 5. The germline CDR1 and CDR2 sequences are MNHEY and SVGAGI. This CDR3 has 16 amino acids. The CDR3 DNA is TGTGCCAGCAGTTACTCTGCGGGAGGGCCTGCCTACGAGCAGTACTTC. It specifies CASSYSAGGPAYEQYF.

The rearrangement uses TRBV9 and TRBJ2-7; 7 positions match TRBD2. Unmatched junction bases numbered 11, after V lost 3 bases and J lost 5 bases. Germline CDR1 SGDLS, CDR2 YYNGEE. The CDR3 loop spans 15 amino acids. CDR3: CASSDRAGRGNEQYF. The CDR3 DNA reads as TGTGCCAGCAGCGATAGAGCGGGAAGAGGCAACGAGCAGTACTTC. The full variable domain, with the rest looked up from reference TRBV9 and TRBJ2-7, is DSGVTQTPKHLITATGQRVTLRCSPRSGDLSVYWYQQSLDQGLQFLIQYYNGEERAKGNILERFSAQQFPDLHSELNLSSLELGDSALYFCASSDRAGRGNEQYFGPGTRLTVT.

The rearrangement links TRBV28 to TRBJ2-6; 7 bases are a match to TRBD1. The CDR3 extends over 15 amino acids. In germline, CDR1 is MDHEN, CDR2 SYDVKM. Trimming took 6 bases from V and 0 from J; bases not matched to a gene: 2. The chain's CDR3 is CASRRTGSGANVLTF. CDR3 coding DNA: TGTGCCAGCAGGCGGACAGGCTCTGGGGCCAACGTCCTGACTTTC.

The rearrangement links TRBV30 to TRBJ1-5; D may be TRBD1 (5 bases). Deletions cut 0 bases from V and 3 bases from J, with 9 bases between. This CDR3 comprises 14 residues. CDR1 GTSNPN and CDR2 SVGIG come from the germline V gene (reference sequence). Here the CDR3 DNA reads TGTGCCTGGAGTGTCGGACACAACAATCAGCCCCAGCATTTT. Encoded protein: CAWSVGHNNQPQHF. Complete variable domain (other parts from reference TRBV30 and TRBJ1-5): SQTIHQWPATLVQPVGSPLSLECTVEGTSNPNLYWYRQAAGRGLQLLFYSVGIGQISSEVPQNLSASRPQDRQFILSSKKLLLSDSGFYLCAWSVGHNNQPQHFGDGTRLSIL.

This sequence joins TRBV6-5 and TRBJ2-3; 7 bases match TRBD2. The CDR3 covers 15 residues. From germline, CDR1 is MNHEY and CDR2 SVGAGI. V lost 6 bases, J lost 1 base, and 7 bases stayed unmatched. CDR3 protein: CASRGRENGTDTQYF. As DNA, the CDR3 is TGTGCCAGCAGAGGGCGGGAGAATGGCACAGATACGCAGTATTTT.

V gene TRBV6-5 combines with J gene TRBJ2-1; 14 bases line up with TRBD2. The V gene end was trimmed by 5 bases and the J gene end by 9 bases; junction bases not matched to a gene: 3. This CDR3 spans 14 amino acids. Germline V gene lookup returns CDR1 MNHEY and CDR2 SVGAGI. In DNA, the CDR3 is TGTGCCAGCAGTGTGGGACTAGCGGGAGTTGAGCAGTTCTTC. Translated, it gives CASSVGLAGVEQFF.

The V and J genes are TRBV6-5 and TRBJ1-1, with TRBD1 matching over 9 bases. This CDR3 is built from 14 residues. The germline V gene has CDR1 MNHEY and CDR2 SVGAGI. V was clipped by 5 bases and J by 4 bases; unmatched bases: 5. This CDR3 is CASSANRGLTEAFF. The DNA for the CDR3 is TGTGCCAGCAGTGCAAACAGGGGGCTCACTGAAGCTTTCTTT.

This chain joins TRBV15 and TRBJ1-5; D remains ambiguous. This CDR3 contains 15 residues. Trimming removed 0 bases at V and 7 bases at J, with 13 bases between. Germline-derived CDR1 and CDR2 are LNHNV and YYDKDF (reference sequence). The DNA of the CDR3 is TGTGCCACCAGCAGAGATCGGGTCCTTTCACAGCCCCAGCATTTT. Its protein is CATSRDRVLSQPQHF.

The gene calls are TRBV10-1 and TRBJ1-1; D perhaps matches TRBD1 (6 bases). This CDR3 has 13 amino acids. CDR1 WNHNN and CDR2 SYGVQD come from the germline V gene (reference sequence). The ends were cut back, 6 bases at V and 1 base at J, with 9 bases in the middle. The DNA for the CDR3 is TGCGCCAGCAGACAGGGTCGGAACACTGAAGCTTTCTTT. Translated: CASRQGRNTEAFF.

This clone was seen more than once but under ten times. A read error may produce the germline difference seen at one junction end. The chain couples TRBV15 to TRBJ1-6; D ambiguous. This CDR3 is 18 amino acids long. CDR1 and CDR2 (germline): LNHNV, YYDKDF (reference sequence). The CDR3 coding sequence is TGTGCCACCAGCCGAGAACGCCCCGCTGTCGGTTCCCCTTCACCCCTCCACTTT. Amino acids: CATSRERPAVGSPSPLHF.

V is TRBV7-8 and J is TRBJ2-2, with D possibly TRBD2 on 6 matching bases. Germline V gives CDR1 SGHVS, CDR2 FQNEAQ. The V end lost 5 bases, the J end lost 5 bases, and 9 bases lay between the germline ends. The CDR3 is made up of 13 amino acids. The CDR3 is CASSTTRTGELFF. For the CDR3, the DNA is TGTGCCAGCAGCACGACTAGAACCGGGGAGCTGTTTTTT.

This chain links TRBV28 with TRBJ2-1; D is ambiguous. V dropped 4 bases and J dropped 12 bases, with 13 bases sitting between them. Looked up from germline, CDR1 is MDHEN and CDR2 is SYDVKM. CDR3 size: 12 residues. The CDR3 DNA reads TGTGCCAGCAGTTCGCTGGGCTCACGGCAGTTCTTC. It encodes CASSSLGSRQFF.

This chain joins TRBV9 and TRBJ1-1; TRBD1 matches 11 bases. The germline V gene has CDR1 SGDLS and CDR2 YYNGEE. CDR3 length equals 15 residues. J lost 6 bases, V lost 4 bases, and 8 bases had no gene match. The CDR3 spells CASSTPRTGGSEAFF. In DNA form, the CDR3 reads TGTGCCAGCAGCACCCCGAGGACAGGGGGCTCTGAAGCTTTCTTT.

V usage is TRBV6-6 and J usage is TRBJ2-7; 7 bases agree with TRBD2. V was pared by 5 bases and J by 5 bases, with 15 bases of the junction left unmatched. This CDR3 is 16 amino acids long. The germline V gene has CDR1 MNHNY and CDR2 SVGAGI (reference sequence). The CDR3 region is CASSPWAGEVSHEQYF. CDR3 coding DNA: TGTGCCAGCAGTCCTTGGGCGGGGGAAGTTTCCCACGAGCAGTACTTC.

The chain recombines TRBV28 with TRBJ1-4; D unclear. Per germline, CDR1 MDHEN and CDR2 SYDVKM. Trimming left V 8 bases short and J 10 bases short, with 8 bases between. The CDR3 contains 10 residues. The CDR3 DNA is TGTGCCAGCTCGCGGGGAAAACTGTTTTTT. It is translated as CASSRGKLFF.

A note on this clone: The same CDR3 can be traced to other DNA sequences in this sample. The rearrangement links TRBV20-1 to TRBJ1-2; D might be TRBD1 (5 bases). With 2 bases removed from V and 6 bases from J, the gap between germline ends came to 7 bases. Germline CDR1 reads DFQATT; CDR2 reads SNEGSKA (reference sequence). The CDR3 totals 11 residues. CDR3 DNA sequence: TGCAGTGCTAGATTCAGGGATGGCTACACCTTC. Its protein product is CSARFRDGYTF.

J is TRBJ1-4 and V is TRBV5-1; TRBD1 matches 7 bases. After removal of 4 bases from V and 7 bases from J, the junction contained 7 bases not matched to a gene. This CDR3 is 14 amino acids long. The V gene's germline CDR1 is SGHRS and CDR2 YFSETQ. CDR3 sequence: CASSAGTAGEKLFF. DNA of the CDR3: TGCGCCAGCAGCGCCGGGACAGCGGGTGAAAAACTGTTTTTT. Combining the CDR3 with reference TRBV5-1 and TRBJ1-4 gives the whole variable domain KAGVTQTPRYLIKTRGQQVTLSCSPISGHRSVSWYQQTPGQGLQFLFEYFSETQRNKGNFPGRFSGRQFSNSRSEMNVSTLELGDSALYLCASSAGTAGEKLFFGSGTQLSVL.

The chain employs TRBV5-6 and TRBJ1-5; 7 bases are a match to TRBD1. Germline V CDR1 and CDR2: SGHDT, YYEEEE. This CDR3 has 14 amino acids. V shed 3 bases and J 2 bases; nucleotides not matched to a gene: 2. CDR3 in amino acids: CASSSGQGNQPQHF. Written as DNA, the CDR3 is TGTGCCAGCAGCTCCGGACAGGGCAATCAGCCCCAGCATTTT.